Detailed here is one T cell receptor (beta chain). Its antigen is unknown. Per-base qualities were not stored, and no clone one base away is much larger. Whole blood was collected in K2EDTA tubes by collaborating institutions according to the institutions' own protocols. Collaborator samples were shipped for TCRbeta analysis as frozen whole blood, isolated PBMCs, or DNA extracted from either sample type. This sample was included in a study of blood T cell repertoires in COVID-19 (dated by TCRdb to the early 2020s). With respect to the entire study: Samples covering the acute and convalescent phases of COVID-19 were provided by collaborators in the United States, Italy and Spain. The repertoires were released in a freely available public database meant as a resource for research on the immune response to SARS-CoV-2. The material from the prospective study consisted of cDNA or gDNA derived from T cells, B-cell-depleted T cells, or PBMCs. Sample metadata almost always included a de-identified subject ID, COVID-19 status, age in years and sex. Deeply sampled blood TCRbeta repertoires from subjects exposed to, actively infected with, or recovered from COVID-19 were included in the dataset. Where HLA class I and class II types were available, the types were taken from metadata supplied by the sample provider, not from assay-based typing. Samples came from the ongoing ImmuneRACE study (first 160 participants) plus 1,254 subjects from 6 global collaborators.

Findings and caveats that apply to the study as a whole: The amount of clinical and demographic metadata varied by source and participant and was provided uncurated.

TCRbeta CDR3 regions were amplified from genomic DNA by means of the immunoSEQ Assay, a bias-controlled multiplex PCR. The source study handled its data this way. Nucleated cell counts per sample were estimated from amplification of reference gene primers within the assay. Sequence reads were collapsed and filtered to measure the absolute abundance of every unique TCRbeta CDR3 rearrangement. For each sample, productive Simpson clonality was calculated by taking the square root of Simpson's diversity index across productive rearrangements. This immuneACCESS table, as held by TCRdb, lists in-frame sequences with V and J called but not all clones. Of the missing ones, under half trace to an unresolved V gene in checked studies; the others have no known cause. V, J and clone size reflect that table, while D and trimming were determined from the DNA. The sample yields some 150,000 clones; 80% to 90% were counted once. 8.5% to 9% of the sample rests with the top ten.

Germline trimming: 7 bases from V, 5 bases from J; junction bases outside gene matches: 5. CDR1 MNHNY and CDR2 SVGAGI are derived from the germline V gene (reference sequence). CDR3 length: 13 amino acids, cysteine to phenylalanine. The entry retains the CDR3 DNA only, 39 bases that are in frame from base 1. Source material: peripheral blood. In this chain, TRBV6-6 is recombined with TRBJ1-2; 9 middle bases align to TRBD1. The clonotype originates from a woman between 45 and 65 years old with active or convalescent COVID-19. This receptor carries the CDR3 CASNLGTGYGYTF. DNA sequence: TGTGCCAGCAACTTGGGGACAGGGTATGGCTACACCTTC.